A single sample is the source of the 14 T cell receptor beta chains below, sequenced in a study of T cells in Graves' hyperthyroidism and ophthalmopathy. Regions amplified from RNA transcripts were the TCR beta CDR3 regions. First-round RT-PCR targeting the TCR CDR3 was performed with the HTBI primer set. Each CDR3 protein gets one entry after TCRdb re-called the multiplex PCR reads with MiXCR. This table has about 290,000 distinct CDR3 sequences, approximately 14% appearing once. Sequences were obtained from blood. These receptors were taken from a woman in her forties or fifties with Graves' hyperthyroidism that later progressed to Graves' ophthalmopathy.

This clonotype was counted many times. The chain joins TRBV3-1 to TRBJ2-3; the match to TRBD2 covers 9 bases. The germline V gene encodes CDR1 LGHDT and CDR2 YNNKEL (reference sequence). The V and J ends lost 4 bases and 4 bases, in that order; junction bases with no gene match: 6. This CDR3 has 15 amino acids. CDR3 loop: CASSPLAGVSDTQYF. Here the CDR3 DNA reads TGTGCCAGCAGCCCCTTAGCGGGAGTGTCAGATACGCAGTATTTT.

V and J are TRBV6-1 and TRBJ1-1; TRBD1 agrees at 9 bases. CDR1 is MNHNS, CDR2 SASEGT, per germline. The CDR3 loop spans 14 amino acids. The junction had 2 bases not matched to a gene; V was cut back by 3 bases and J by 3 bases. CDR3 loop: CASSETGGDTEAFF. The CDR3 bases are TGTGCCAGCAGTGAGACAGGGGGGGACACTGAAGCTTTCTTT.

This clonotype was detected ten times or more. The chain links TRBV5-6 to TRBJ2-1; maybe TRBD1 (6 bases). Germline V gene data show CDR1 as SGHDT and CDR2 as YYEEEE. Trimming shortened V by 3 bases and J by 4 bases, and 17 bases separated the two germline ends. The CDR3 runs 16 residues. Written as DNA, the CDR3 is TGTGCCAGCAGCTGCCACAGTCGACAGGTTTACAATGAGCAGTTCTTC. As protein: CASSCHSRQVYNEQFF.

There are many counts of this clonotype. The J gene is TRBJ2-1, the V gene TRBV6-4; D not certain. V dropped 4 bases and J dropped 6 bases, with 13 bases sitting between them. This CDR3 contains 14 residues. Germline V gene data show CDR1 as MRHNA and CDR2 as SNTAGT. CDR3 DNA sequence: TGTGCCAGCAGTGTTGGCCTAGTAAGCAATGAGCAGTTCTTC. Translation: CASSVGLVSNEQFF.

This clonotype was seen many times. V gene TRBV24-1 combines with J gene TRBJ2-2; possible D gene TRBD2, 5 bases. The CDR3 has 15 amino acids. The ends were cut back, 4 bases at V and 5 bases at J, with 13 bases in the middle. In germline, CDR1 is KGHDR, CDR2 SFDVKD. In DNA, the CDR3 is TGTGCCACCAGTGACCCGGGATCGCAGACCGGGGAGCTGTTTTTT. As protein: CATSDPGSQTGELFF.

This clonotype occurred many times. As DNA, the CDR3 is TGTGCCAGCAGCCTAATAGCGGGAGCCTACAATGAGCAGTTCTTC. The encoded protein is CASSLIAGAYNEQFF. The rearrangement links TRBV7-9 to TRBJ2-1; 9 bases are shared with TRBD2. The V and J ends lost 5 bases and 2 bases, in that order; junction bases with no gene match: 4. Germline V gives CDR1 SEHNR, CDR2 FQNEAQ (reference sequence). There are 15 residues in the CDR3. Looking up the rest from reference TRBV7-9 and TRBJ2-1 gives the full variable domain: DTGVSQNPRHKITKRGQNVTFRCDPISEHNRLYWYRQTLGQGPEFLTYFQNEAQLEKSRLLSDRFSAERPKGSFSTLEIQRTEQGDSAMYLCASSLIAGAYNEQFFGPGTRLTVL.

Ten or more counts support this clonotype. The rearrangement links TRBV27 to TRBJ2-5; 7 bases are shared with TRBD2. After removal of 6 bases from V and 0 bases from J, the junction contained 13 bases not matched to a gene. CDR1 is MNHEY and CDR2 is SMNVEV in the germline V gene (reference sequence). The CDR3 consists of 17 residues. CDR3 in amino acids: CASSPSGIRLYQETQYF. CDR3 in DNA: TGTGCCAGCAGCCCAAGCGGGATTCGACTTTACCAAGAGACCCAGTACTTC.

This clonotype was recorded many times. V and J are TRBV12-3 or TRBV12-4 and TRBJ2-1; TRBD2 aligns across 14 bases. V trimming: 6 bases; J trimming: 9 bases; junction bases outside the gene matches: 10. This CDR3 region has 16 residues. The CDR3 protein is CASSYPRLAGGFEQFF. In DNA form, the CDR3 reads TGTGCCAGCAGCTATCCGCGACTAGCGGGAGGGTTTGAGCAGTTCTTC.

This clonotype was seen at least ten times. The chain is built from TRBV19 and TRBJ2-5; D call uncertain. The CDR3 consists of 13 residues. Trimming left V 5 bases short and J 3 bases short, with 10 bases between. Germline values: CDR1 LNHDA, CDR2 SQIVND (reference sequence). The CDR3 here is CASSWVPKETQYF. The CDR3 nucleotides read TGTGCCAGTAGTTGGGTCCCAAAAGAGACCCAGTACTTC.

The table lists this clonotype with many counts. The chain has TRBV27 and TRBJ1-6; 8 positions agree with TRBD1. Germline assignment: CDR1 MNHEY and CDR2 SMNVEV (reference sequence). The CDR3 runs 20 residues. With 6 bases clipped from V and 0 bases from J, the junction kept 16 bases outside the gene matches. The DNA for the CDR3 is TGTGCCAGCAGCCAACGTAGACAGGGGATTATGGGCTCCTATAATTCACCCCTCCACTTT. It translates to CASSQRRQGIMGSYNSPLHF.

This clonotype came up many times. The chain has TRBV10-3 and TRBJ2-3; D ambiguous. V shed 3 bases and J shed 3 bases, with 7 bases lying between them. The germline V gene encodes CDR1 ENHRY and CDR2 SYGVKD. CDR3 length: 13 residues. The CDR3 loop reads CAISEQWTDTQYF. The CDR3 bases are TGTGCCATCAGTGAACAATGGACAGATACGCAGTATTTT.

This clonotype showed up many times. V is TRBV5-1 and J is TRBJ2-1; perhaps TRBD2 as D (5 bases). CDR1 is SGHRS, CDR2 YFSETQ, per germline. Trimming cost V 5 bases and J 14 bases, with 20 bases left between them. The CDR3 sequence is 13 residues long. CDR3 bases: TGCGCCAGCAGACTGGAGGTAGGAGCCCCAGAGTTCTTC. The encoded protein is CASRLEVGAPEFF. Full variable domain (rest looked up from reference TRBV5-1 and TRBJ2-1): KAGVTQTPRYLIKTRGQQVTLSCSPISGHRSVSWYQQTPGQGLQFLFEYFSETQRNKGNFPGRFSGRQFSNSRSEMNVSTLELGDSALYLCASRLEVGAPEFFGPGTRLTVL.

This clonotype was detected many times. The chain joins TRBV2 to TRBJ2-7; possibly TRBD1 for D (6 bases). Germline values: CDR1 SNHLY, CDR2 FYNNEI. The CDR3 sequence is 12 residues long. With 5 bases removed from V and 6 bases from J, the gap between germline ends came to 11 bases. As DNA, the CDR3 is TGTGCCAGCAGTATAGGCAGGGGCGAGCAGTACTTC. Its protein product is CASSIGRGEQYF.

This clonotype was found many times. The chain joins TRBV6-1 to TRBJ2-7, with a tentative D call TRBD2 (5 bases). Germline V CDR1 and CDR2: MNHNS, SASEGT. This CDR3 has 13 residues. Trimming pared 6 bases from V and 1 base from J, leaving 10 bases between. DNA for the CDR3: TGTGCCAGCAGAGCCCGGGGATCCTACGAGCAGTACTTC. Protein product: CASRARGSYEQYF.